Below are 13 T cell receptor beta chains sequenced from a single sample in a study of blood T cells in healthy people across ages. With a J-beta primer mix and a sample-barcoded 5' primer, a second PCR ran about 7 to 12 cycles. Each CDR3 protein is one row after TCRdb ran MiXCR on the 5' RACE reads. Of fewer than 800,000 distinct CDR3 sequences listed, 21% are singletons. The sample consisted of blood. The source of these receptors is a man aged 70-80 years in good health.

The table lists this clonotype with many counts. V gene TRBV27 combines with J gene TRBJ2-5; D could derive from TRBD1 or TRBD2 (6 bases each). The V gene lost 5 bases and the J gene lost 0 bases, with 7 bases spanning the gap. CDR1 MNHEY and CDR2 SMNVEV come from the germline V gene (reference sequence). The CDR3 covers 13 residues. The CDR3 loop is CASSRGHQETQYF. As DNA, the CDR3 is TGTGCCAGCAGTCGGGGGCACCAAGAGACCCAGTACTTC.

About this clonotype: Its ends do not fully match the called genes, so a read error is possible. The chain joins TRBV27 to TRBJ2-5; D remains unclear. The CDR3 covers 15 residues. Germline CDR1 MNHEY, CDR2 SMNVEV (reference sequence). The DNA of the CDR3 is TGTGCCAGCAGGGTTACCTTTACGTCCACCACCCATAAGTTCTTC. It yields the protein CASRVTFTSTTHKFF.

Concerning this clonotype itself: A read error is possible here, since a much larger clone lies one base away. The genes are TRBV27 and TRBJ2-7; TRBD1 agrees at 8 bases. Looked up from germline, CDR1 is MNHEY and CDR2 is SMNVEV (reference sequence). The CDR3 is made up of 16 amino acids. This CDR3 is CASSTRWTGSSCEQYF. As DNA, the CDR3 is TGTGCCAGCAGTACCCGGTGGACAGGGAGCTCCTGCGAGCAGTACTTC.

The V gene is TRBV20-1, the J gene TRBJ2-7; D call uncertain. The CDR3 loop spans 13 amino acids. The V gene's germline CDR1 is DFQATT and CDR2 SNEGSKA (reference sequence). V dropped 4 bases and J dropped 5 bases, with 15 bases sitting between them. Here the CDR3 DNA reads TGCAGTGCTATCACTACAATCGGTGACGAGCAGTACTTC. Protein sequence: CSAITTIGDEQYF.

Ten or more counts support this clonotype. The chain has TRBV29-1 and TRBJ2-7; D is perhaps TRBD1 (5 bases). V lost 2 bases to trimming and J lost 5 bases, with 10 bases between them. CDR1 and CDR2 from the germline V gene are SQVTM and ANQGSEA. This CDR3 has 12 residues. The CDR3 region is CSVEQGSHEQYF. CDR3 sequence (DNA): TGCAGCGTTGAACAGGGTAGCCACGAGCAGTACTTC.

This clonotype was recorded many times. The chain carries TRBV11-2 and TRBJ2-5, with TRBD2 matching over 11 bases. CDR3 length: 16 residues. The junction had 7 bases not matched to a gene; V was cut back by 5 bases and J by 2 bases. Germline CDR1 and CDR2: SGHAT and FQNNGV. CDR3 in amino acids: CASSRGLAEPQETQYF. The CDR3 nucleotides are TGTGCCAGCAGCAGGGGACTAGCGGAACCTCAAGAGACCCAGTACTTC.

The chain is built from TRBV6-6 and TRBJ2-7; 10 positions agree with TRBD2. After removal of 4 bases from V and 2 bases from J, the junction contained 8 bases not matched to a gene. This CDR3 spans 16 amino acids. Germline V CDR1 and CDR2: MNHNY, SVGAGI (reference sequence). CDR3 amino acids: CASSSPRSGRAYEQYF. In nucleotides, the CDR3 is TGTGCCAGCAGTTCCCCAAGAAGCGGGAGGGCCTACGAGCAGTACTTC.

J is TRBJ2-5 and V is TRBV28; no firm D call. Germline assignment: CDR1 MDHEN and CDR2 SYDVKM. Trimming cost V 6 bases and J 5 bases, with 19 bases left between them. There are 15 residues in the CDR3. For the CDR3, the DNA is TGTGCCAGCAGCCCCCAACTACGGCCAAGGGAGACCCAGTACTTC. Protein: CASSPQLRPRETQYF.

V usage is TRBV7-2 and J usage is TRBJ2-5; 8 nucleotides align to TRBD2. The J call may be mistaken, given a closer DNA end match to TRBJ2-1. The germline V gene has CDR1 SGHTA and CDR2 FQGNSA. The CDR3 consists of 19 residues. The CDR3 DNA reads TGTGCCAGCACCCTAGCCCTAGCGGGTCACGGCCCCTCCTACAATGAGCAGTTCTTC. It specifies CASTLALAGHGPSYNEQFF.

This clonotype was observed once. The rearrangement uses TRBV2 and TRBJ2-1; D not resolved. The J call is uncertain, as TRBJ2-7 better fits the DNA end. CDR1 is SNHLY and CDR2 is FYNNEI in the germline V gene. The CDR3 contains 12 residues. DNA for the CDR3: TGTGCCAGCAGTGTATCAGGCATCGAGCAGTACTTC. Translation: CASSVSGIEQYF.

About this clonotype itself: A junction end diverges from the germline sequence, so it may reflect a read error. The genes are TRBV7-9 and TRBJ2-5; TRBD2 matches 8 bases. The J call is doubtful: the DNA matches TRBJ2-1 better. CDR1 and CDR2 from the germline V gene are SEHNR and FQNEAQ (reference sequence). The CDR3 is 14 amino acids. The CDR3 DNA is TGTGCCCGCAGCCCTTTAACTAGCGGAAATGAGCAGTTCTTC. Protein product: CARSPLTSGNEQFF.

The J gene is TRBJ2-2, the V gene TRBV29-1, with 9 bases identical to TRBD2. The V and J ends lost 7 bases and 1 base, in that order; junction bases with no gene match: 16. The CDR3 is 18 amino acids. CDR1 is SQVTM and CDR2 is ANQGSEA in the germline V gene. The CDR3 spells CSARVASGTWENTGELFF. CDR3 nucleotides: TGCAGCGCTCGTGTGGCTAGCGGGACTTGGGAGAACACCGGGGAGCTGTTTTTT.

This clonotype showed up many times. The gene calls are TRBV29-1 and TRBJ2-1; 10 nucleotides line up with TRBD2. The V and J ends lost 8 bases and 6 bases, in that order; junction bases with no gene match: 10. The CDR3 sequence is 14 residues long. Germline V lookup: CDR1 SQVTM, CDR2 ANQGSEA. CDR3 protein: CSTLAGGKSNEQFF. The CDR3 nucleotides read TGCAGCACTTTAGCGGGAGGAAAAAGCAATGAGCAGTTCTTC.